The clone carrying this TCR beta chain was counted ten times or more. Its antigen is currently unknown. These data originate in a study of early T cells in non-severe SARS-CoV-2 infection. Looking at the study overall: RNA in bulk from unsorted whole blood was sequenced, and chains were unpaired. General observations from the study: Missing private and CD4 specificities, VDJdb matching favored anti-spike CD8 responses.

Germline assignment: CDR1 LNHDA and CDR2 SQIVND (reference sequence). The CDR3 totals 12 residues. Deletions cut 9 bases from V and 4 bases from J, with 12 bases between. Individual cDNA molecules each received unique molecular identifiers attached to them. TCRdb reprocessed the 5' RACE reads with MiXCR, giving one entry per CDR3 protein. This table has 40,000 to 55,000 distinct CDR3 sequences, about 7.4% appearing once. The chain couples TRBV19 to TRBJ1-2; possibly TRBD1 for D (6 bases). The receptor was derived from an adult who was a healthcare worker with PCR-confirmed SARS-CoV-2 infection or an uninfected control (not recorded which). The sample consisted of whole blood. The CDR3: CASNDRIYGYTF. For the CDR3, the DNA is TGTGCCAGCAACGACAGGATCTATGGCTACACCTTC.